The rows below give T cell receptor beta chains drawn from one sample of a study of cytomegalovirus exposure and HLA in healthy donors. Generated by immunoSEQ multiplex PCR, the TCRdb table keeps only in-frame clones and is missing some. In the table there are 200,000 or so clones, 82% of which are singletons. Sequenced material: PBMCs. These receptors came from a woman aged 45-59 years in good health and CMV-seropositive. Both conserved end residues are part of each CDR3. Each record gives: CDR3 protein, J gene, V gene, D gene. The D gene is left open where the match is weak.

CASSPVLAGHNEQFF,TRBJ2-1,TRBV18,TRBD2
CASSQPGRGDTQYF,TRBJ2-3,TRBV4-1,-
CAWSAINEQFF,TRBJ2-1,TRBV30,-
CSSSLAGTGGHEQFF,TRBJ2-1,TRBV7-9,TRBD1
CASSLDSSTNEKLFF,TRBJ1-4,TRBV28,-
CASSPPAGGYTEAFF,TRBJ1-1,TRBV11-2,TRBD1
CASARGTGVDEQYF,TRBJ2-7,TRBV14,-
CASSLFRTGAYTGELFF,TRBJ2-2,TRBV7-2,TRBD1
CASRAGQVFPYEQYF,-,TRBV6-5,TRBD1
CASSPSGGRTEAFF,TRBJ1-1,TRBV7-2,-
CASRIRDRANYEQYF,TRBJ2-7,TRBV28,TRBD1
CASSPRTGIHTDTQYF,TRBJ2-3,TRBV7-9,TRBD1
CASSFGAERSGELFF,TRBJ2-2,TRBV27,-
CASSLAGQAYEQYF,TRBJ2-7,TRBV5-1,TRBD1
CATSRDLGQSLSYEQYF,TRBJ2-7,TRBV15,-
CASSTRRGGIQYF,TRBJ2-4,TRBV27,-
CASSSRTPTGQYF,TRBJ2-7,TRBV11-2,-
CASSSGQLNYEQYF,TRBJ2-7,TRBV7-8,TRBD1
CASSSPRAYGYTF,TRBJ1-2,TRBV5-5,-
CASSSLLSEQFF,TRBJ2-1,TRBV7-2,-
CASSYGTAGEPQHF,TRBJ1-5,TRBV6-6,TRBD1
CASSPGILGDTQYF,TRBJ2-3,TRBV7-3,-
CSSSLAPQGAYQPQHF,TRBJ1-5,TRBV7-9,TRBD1
CASSLSLASEQFF,TRBJ2-1,TRBV7-9,-
CASSLRDRVSHSNQPQHF,TRBJ1-5,TRBV19,TRBD1
CASSPPSASGETQYF,TRBJ2-5,TRBV18,TRBD2
CASSENMGGYGYTF,TRBJ1-2,TRBV6-1,-
CASSLAGLNEQFF,TRBJ2-1,TRBV7-9,-
CASSPLPQRGDTQYF,TRBJ2-3,TRBV28,TRBD2
CASSLGPNNSPLHF,TRBJ1-6,TRBV7-9,-
CASSQGGQRGGETQYF,TRBJ2-5,TRBV4-3,TRBD2
CASSFPGGETQYF,TRBJ2-5,TRBV7-2,TRBD2
CASSMGQHQETQYF,TRBJ2-5,TRBV9,TRBD1
CASSWTDEETQYF,TRBJ2-5,TRBV5-6,-
CASSPQKQGVSYEQYF,TRBJ2-7,TRBV4-1,TRBD1
CASSPSGDRAFLSLREQYF,TRBJ2-7,TRBV28,TRBD1
CASSVVGQEGKMAYEQYF,TRBJ2-7,TRBV9,-
CASSTGTSGYNEQFF,TRBJ2-1,TRBV18,TRBD2
CSARDLETQYF,TRBJ2-5,TRBV20-1,-
CASSQQDNEQFF,TRBJ2-1,TRBV2,-
CASSLTNSPLHF,TRBJ1-6,TRBV7-2,-
CASRPGQGGEQYF,TRBJ2-7,TRBV9,TRBD1
CASSKRDNSPLHF,TRBJ1-6,TRBV21-1,-
CSVWGVSQETQYF,TRBJ2-5,TRBV29-1,-